This T cell receptor (beta chain) appears in the sequencing data of a study of T cell responses to AZD1222 COVID-19 vaccine. The method was immunoSEQ multiplex PCR; TCRdb's version includes in-frame clones alone and lacks a portion of them. The data show about 140,000 clones, 85% to 95% seen once. Whole-study results and caveats: White British ancestry dominated among donors, who included more females, and clonal diversity was possibly underestimated. The study found Spike-specific TCR breadth and depth rose after two AZD1222 doses. Just five to seven AZD1222 recipients tested seropositive at baseline. Close to half of spike-specific TCRs reportedly recognize unmutated variant regions.

Germline loops: CDR1 KGHSH, CDR2 LQKENI. V lost 6 bases to trimming and J lost 2 bases, with 14 bases between them. This CDR3 contains 14 residues. As regards this clone: What it binds is not known.

The sequence came from an adult who had recovered from COVID-19. The sequencing used peripheral blood, collected after recovery from COVID-19. The genes are TRBV18 and TRBJ2-7, with D possibly being TRBD2 (6 bases). The DNA for the CDR3 is TGTGCCAGCTCCCCAACTAGCTTTCCCTACGAGCAGTACTTC. Its protein is CASSPTSFPYEQYF.